This T cell receptor beta chain comes out of a study of memory CD4+ T cells and cytomegalovirus serostatus. Background on the study: This sample comes from healthy Belgian adults, fewer than ten CMV seropositive, under 25 seronegative.

General study findings and limits: Of about 150 reported CMV TCRbeta sequences, 55 to 80 were found in memory CD4+ repertoires. Suggested: most of the CMV-linked TCR signature lies in CD4+ memory cells.

In the case of this clone: The target antigen is unknown.

Here immunoSEQ multiplex PCR was the method, and the copy in TCRdb shows in-frame clones only, minus some. The profile covers some 44,000 clones, with around 78% appearing a single time and roughly 0.5% taken by the ten largest. The sort gate was single viable CD3+CD4+CD8-CD45RO+ cells for memory CD4+ T cells. The material sequenced was memory CD4+ T cells from blood. The source of this sequence is an adult in good health and CMV-seronegative.

The CDR3 loop reads CASSLEQGLSPLHF. The CDR3 region has the DNA TGTGCCAGCAGTTTGGAACAGGGCCTTTCACCCCTCCACTTT. The chain couples TRBV27 to TRBJ1-6; weak D call: TRBD1 (6 bases). The CDR3 runs to 14 residues. The germline CDR1 and CDR2 sequences are MNHEY and SMNVEV (reference sequence). Trimming stripped 3 bases from V and 9 bases from J, with 12 bases between.